The 3 T cell receptor beta chains presented below share a single source sample, sequenced in a study of cytomegalovirus exposure and HLA in healthy donors. The repertoire was sequenced with immunoSEQ multiplex PCR; TCRdb's copy has only in-frame clones and lacks some. The sample has approximately 98,000 clones, about 85% seen once. Material for sequencing was PBMCs. The receptors here all came from a woman aged 18-29 years in good health and CMV-seronegative.

The V call is TRBV4-1, the J call TRBJ1-6, with 7 bases that match TRBD1. V was pared by 0 bases and J by 6 bases, with 5 bases of the junction left unmatched. The length of the CDR3 is 16 residues. CDR1 and CDR2 (germline): MGHRA, YSYEKL. Written as DNA, the CDR3 is TGCGCCAGCAGCCAAGATCGGGACAGCCTTAATTCACCCCTCCACTTT. It codes for CASSQDRDSLNSPLHF.

The chain employs TRBV4-1 and TRBJ1-5; tentatively, D is TRBD1 (6 bases). This CDR3 has 14 amino acids. Deletions cut 0 bases from V and 6 bases from J, with 9 bases between. Germline CDR1 MGHRA, CDR2 YSYEKL. The DNA of the CDR3 is TGCGCCAGCAGCCAAGATACAGGGACTCAGCCCCAGCATTTT. Translated, it gives CASSQDTGTQPQHF.

The V gene is TRBV9, the J gene TRBJ1-2; 10 bases map to TRBD1. This CDR3 region has 16 residues. Trimming at V came to 0 bases and at J to 4 bases, leaving 6 bases not matched to a gene. Germline lookup yields CDR1 SGDLS and CDR2 YYNGEE. In DNA, the CDR3 is TGTGCCAGCAGCGTAGCTGGGACAGGGGAATTCTATGGCTACACCTTC. Translated, it gives CASSVAGTGEFYGYTF. Based on the CDR3 plus reference TRBV9 and TRBJ1-2, the full variable domain is DSGVTQTPKHLITATGQRVTLRCSPRSGDLSVYWYQQSLDQGLQFLIQYYNGEERAKGNILERFSAQQFPDLHSELNLSSLELGDSALYFCASSVAGTGEFYGYTFGSGTRLTVV.